What follows describes a single T cell receptor beta chain. Its target is unknown. Clones were sequenced by immunoSEQ multiplex PCR, and TCRdb holds only the in-frame ones, with some missing. Of some 25,000 clones listed, approximately 71% are singletons. ViraFEST assay sequencing came after antigen-specific CD4+ T cells were expanded with viral peptide pools. Culturing for 10 days preceded CD4+ T cell isolation. People in the vaccine group had not been infected with SARS-CoV-2 before, and their nucleocapsid antibodies were negative. This CDR3 spans 12 amino acids. The V gene end was trimmed by 5 bases and the J gene end by 5 bases; junction bases not matched to a gene: 3. This record belongs to a study of vaccination effects on CD4 cells after COVID-19.

The origin of this receptor is a human donor who received a COVID-19 vaccine. The sample here was CD4+ T cells from PBMCs cultured with HCoV-OC43 spike peptides, taken before COVID-19 vaccination. Subset defined: HCoV-OC43 spike overlapping peptide pool stimulation. V usage is TRBV12-3 or TRBV12-4 and J usage is TRBJ2-7, with 7 positions matching TRBD1. In nucleotides, the CDR3 is TGTGCCAGCAGTCGGACAGGCGACGAGCAGTACTTC. Translating it yields CASSRTGDEQYF.